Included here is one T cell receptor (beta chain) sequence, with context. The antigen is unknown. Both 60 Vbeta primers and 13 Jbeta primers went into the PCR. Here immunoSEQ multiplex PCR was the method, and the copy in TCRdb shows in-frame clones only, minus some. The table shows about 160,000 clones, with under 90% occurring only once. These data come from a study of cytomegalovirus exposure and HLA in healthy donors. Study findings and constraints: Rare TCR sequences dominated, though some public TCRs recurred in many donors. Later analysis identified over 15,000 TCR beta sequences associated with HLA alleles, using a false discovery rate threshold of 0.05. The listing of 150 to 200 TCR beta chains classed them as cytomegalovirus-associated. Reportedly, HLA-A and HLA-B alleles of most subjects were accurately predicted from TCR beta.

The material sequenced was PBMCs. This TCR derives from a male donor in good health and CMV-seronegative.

Here the CDR3 reads CASSMPGQGSYEQYF. The CDR3 DNA is TGTGCCAGCAGTATGCCGGGACAGGGTTCCTACGAGCAGTACTTC. The chain has TRBV28 and TRBJ2-7, with 9 positions matching TRBD1. Germline-derived CDR1 and CDR2 are MDHEN and SYDVKM. This CDR3 is built from 15 residues. V gave up 5 bases and J gave up 1 base; unmatched junction bases: 6.